This T cell receptor (beta chain) was retrieved from a study of blood T cell repertoires in COVID-19. In the study overall: Samples representing acute and convalescent COVID-19 were sourced from the United States, Italy and Spain. T cells, B-cell-depleted T cells, or PBMCs supplied cDNA or gDNA.

The V and J ends lost 3 bases and 4 bases respectively, with 16 bases between them. Germline CDR1 is LNHDA and CDR2 is SQIVND (reference sequence). CDR3 length: 15 residues. Under the authors' procedure: Reference gene primer amplification in the assay estimated nucleated cell counts. Produced via immunoSEQ multiplex PCR; TCRdb's table is partial and in-frame only. From that table come the V and J calls and clone size; the DNA was used to work out D and trimming. The sample consists of over 200,000 clones, over 75% of them appearing once. The receptor was isolated from a human donor in a cohort sampled during active COVID-19. The rearrangement links TRBV19 to TRBJ2-7; D might be TRBD2 (7 bases). The sequenced sample was peripheral blood. The DNA of the CDR3 is TGTGCCAGTAGTATCCGGACTAGGGGGGTATACGAGCAGTACTTC. This gives the protein CASSIRTRGVYEQYF.